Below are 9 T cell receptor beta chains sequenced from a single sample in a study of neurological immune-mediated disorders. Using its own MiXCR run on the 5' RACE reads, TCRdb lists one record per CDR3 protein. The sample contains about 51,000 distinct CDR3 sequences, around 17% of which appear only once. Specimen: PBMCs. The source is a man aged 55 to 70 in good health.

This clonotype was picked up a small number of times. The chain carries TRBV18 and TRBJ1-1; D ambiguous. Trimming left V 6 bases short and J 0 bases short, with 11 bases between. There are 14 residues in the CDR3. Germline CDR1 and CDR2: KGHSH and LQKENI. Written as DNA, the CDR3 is TGTGCCAGCTCTACACAAAGCGTGAACACTGAAGCTTTCTTT. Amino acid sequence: CASSTQSVNTEAFF.

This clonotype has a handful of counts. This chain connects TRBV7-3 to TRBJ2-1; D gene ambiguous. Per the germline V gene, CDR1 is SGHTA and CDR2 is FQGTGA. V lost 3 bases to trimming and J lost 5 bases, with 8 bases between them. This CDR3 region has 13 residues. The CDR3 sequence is CASSLGANNEQFF. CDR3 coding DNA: TGTGCCAGCAGCTTGGGCGCAAACAATGAGCAGTTCTTC. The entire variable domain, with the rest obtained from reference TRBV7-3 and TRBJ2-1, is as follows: GAGVSQTPSNKVTEKGKYVELRCDPISGHTALYWYRQSLGQGPEFLIYFQGTGAADDSGLPNDRFFAVRPEGSVSTLKIQRTERGDSAVYLCASSLGANNEQFFGPGTRLTVL.

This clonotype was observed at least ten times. CDR3: CASSMGDTQYF. Written as DNA, the CDR3 is TGTGCCAGCAGTATGGGAGATACGCAGTATTTT. This chain links TRBV6-6 with TRBJ2-3; no definite D call. The V end lost 5 bases, the J end lost 5 bases, and 5 bases lay between the germline ends. The CDR3 runs 11 residues. The germline V gene encodes CDR1 MNHNY and CDR2 SVGAGI (reference sequence).

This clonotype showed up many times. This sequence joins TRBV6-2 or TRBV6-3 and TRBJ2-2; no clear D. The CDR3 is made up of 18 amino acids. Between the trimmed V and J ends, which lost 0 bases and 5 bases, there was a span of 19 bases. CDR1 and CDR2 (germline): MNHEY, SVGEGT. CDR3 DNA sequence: TGTGCCAGCAGTTACTCGCAAACCGTATCTGAATTAACCGGGGAGCTGTTTTTT. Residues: CASSYSQTVSELTGELFF.

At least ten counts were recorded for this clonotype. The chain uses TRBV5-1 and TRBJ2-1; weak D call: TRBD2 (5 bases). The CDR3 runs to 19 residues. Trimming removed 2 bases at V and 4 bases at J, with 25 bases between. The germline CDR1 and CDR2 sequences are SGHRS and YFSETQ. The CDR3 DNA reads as TGCGCCAGCAGCTTAACGCCTAGCTTGGGTGTATCCCGTTACAATGAGCAGTTCTTC. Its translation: CASSLTPSLGVSRYNEQFF.

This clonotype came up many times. CDR3 DNA: TGTGCCAGCAGCTTTACTAGCGGGAGTGATACGCAGTATTTT. Residues: CASSFTSGSDTQYF. V and J are TRBV7-3 and TRBJ2-3; 11 bases agree with TRBD2. The CDR3 extends over 14 amino acids. CDR1 is SGHTA, CDR2 FQGTGA, per germline. V shed 3 bases, J shed 6 bases, and the junction held 2 bases outside the gene matches. The entire variable domain, with the rest obtained from reference TRBV7-3 and TRBJ2-3, is as follows: GAGVSQTPSNKVTEKGKYVELRCDPISGHTALYWYRQSLGQGPEFLIYFQGTGAADDSGLPNDRFFAVRPEGSVSTLKIQRTERGDSAVYLCASSFTSGSDTQYFGPGTRLTVL.

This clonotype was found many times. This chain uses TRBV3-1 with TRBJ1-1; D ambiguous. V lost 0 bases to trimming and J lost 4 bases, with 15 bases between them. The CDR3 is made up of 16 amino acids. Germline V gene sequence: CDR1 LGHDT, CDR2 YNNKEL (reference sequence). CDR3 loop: CASSQEALAQSTEAFF. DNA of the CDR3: TGTGCCAGCAGCCAAGAGGCGTTAGCACAAAGCACTGAAGCTTTCTTT.

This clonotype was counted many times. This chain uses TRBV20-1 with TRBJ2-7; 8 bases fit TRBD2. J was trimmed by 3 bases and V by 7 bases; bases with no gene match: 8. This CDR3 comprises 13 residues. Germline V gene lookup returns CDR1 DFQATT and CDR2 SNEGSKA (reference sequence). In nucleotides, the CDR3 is TGCAGTGTTCCGGGACTAGGAGGCTACGAGCAGTACTTC. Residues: CSVPGLGGYEQYF.

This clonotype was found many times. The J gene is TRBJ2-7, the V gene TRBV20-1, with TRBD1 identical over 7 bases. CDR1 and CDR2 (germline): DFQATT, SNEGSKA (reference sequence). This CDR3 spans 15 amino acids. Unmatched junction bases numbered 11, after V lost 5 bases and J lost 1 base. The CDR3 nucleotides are TGCAGTGCTGGAGGTTCAGACAGGGTTTCCTACGAGCAGTACTTC. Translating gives CSAGGSDRVSYEQYF.